One sample yielded the 19 T cell receptor beta chains listed below, sequenced in a study of cytomegalovirus exposure and HLA in healthy donors. It was with 60 Vbeta and 13 Jbeta primers that the PCR ran. Clones were read by immunoSEQ multiplex PCR, and TCRdb kept only the in-frame ones, dropping some. The repertoire holds roughly 120,000 clones, roughly four fifths seen once, with around a fifth in the top ten. The sequencing input was PBMCs. Receptors originate from a man in his thirties or forties in good health and CMV-seropositive.

The chain carries TRBV5-1 and TRBJ2-2; the D gene is possibly TRBD1 (5 bases). Trimming cost V 4 bases and J 5 bases, with 12 bases left between them. The germline gives CDR1 SGHRS, CDR2 YFSETQ. There are 14 residues in the CDR3. CDR3 nucleotides: TGCGCCAGCAGCCACGTAACAGGAACCGGGGAGCTGTTTTTT. Amino acids: CASSHVTGTGELFF.

The chain has TRBV5-4 and TRBJ1-2; TRBD1 aligns across 7 bases. V gave up 3 bases and J gave up 3 bases; unmatched junction bases: 11. Looked up from germline, CDR1 is SGHNT and CDR2 is YYREEE (reference sequence). The CDR3 is made up of 16 amino acids. In nucleotides, the CDR3 is TGTGCCAGCAGCTCTCACTCAGGGGGGCGAGACTATGGCTACACCTTC. Translated: CASSSHSGGRDYGYTF.

The chain joins TRBV25-1 to TRBJ2-1, with D maybe TRBD1 (6 bases). Germline V gene data show CDR1 as MGHDK and CDR2 as SYGVNS. V was cut by 0 bases and J by 3 bases, with 12 bases left in between. The CDR3 sequence is 16 residues long. CDR3 bases: TGTGCCAGCAGTGAATATATTACAGGGTTCTACAATGAGCAGTTCTTC. Its translation is CASSEYITGFYNEQFF.

J is TRBJ1-2 and V is TRBV5-5, with a possible D match to TRBD1 (6 bases). The CDR3 loop spans 13 amino acids. In germline, CDR1 is SGHKS, CDR2 YYEKEE (reference sequence). With 0 bases removed from V and 8 bases from J, the gap between germline ends came to 11 bases. This CDR3 reads CASSLEQGGGYTF. CDR3 coding DNA: TGTGCCAGCAGCTTGGAACAGGGCGGGGGCTACACCTTC.

J is TRBJ2-1 and V is TRBV25-1; D is uncertain. The CDR3 spans 17 residues. Germline CDR1 is MGHDK and CDR2 is SYGVNS. V lost 2 bases and J lost 2, with 16 bases in between. The DNA of the CDR3 is TGTGCCAGCAGTGAACAATATCCCCTGGGCACCTACAATGAGCAGTTCTTC. Encoded protein: CASSEQYPLGTYNEQFF. Full variable domain (rest looked up from reference TRBV25-1 and TRBJ2-1): EADIYQTPRYLVIGTGKKITLECSQTMGHDKMYWYQQDPGMELHLIHYSYGVNSTEKGDLSSESTVSRIRTEHFPLTLESARPSHTSQYLCASSEQYPLGTYNEQFFGPGTRLTVL.

The chain links TRBV6-1 to TRBJ1-3; weak D call: TRBD1 (6 bases). CDR3 size: 14 residues. V was pared by 5 bases and J by 4 bases, with 12 bases between. Per the germline V gene, CDR1 is MNHNS and CDR2 is SASEGT. The CDR3 reads CASSLLGAGNTIYF. The DNA of the CDR3 is TGTGCCAGCAGTCTCTTGGGGGCAGGAAACACCATATATTTT.

V gene TRBV6-5 combines with J gene TRBJ2-5; the D gene is possibly TRBD2 (6 bases). The CDR3 contains 15 residues. In germline, CDR1 is MNHEY, CDR2 SVGAGI. V lost 6 bases, J lost 1 base, and 15 bases lay in between. The CDR3 DNA follows: TGTGCCAGCAGGCCGTTGGGGGGAGGCCAAGAGACCCAGTACTTC. Protein product: CASRPLGGGQETQYF.

The gene calls are TRBV5-6 and TRBJ1-2; maybe TRBD1 (5 bases). From germline, CDR1 is SGHDT and CDR2 YYEEEE. Trimming removed 1 base from V and 10 bases from J, with 14 bases in between. The CDR3 totals 13 residues. CDR3 DNA sequence: TGTGCCAGCAGCTTGACCGACAGCCAGTACTACACCTTC. Protein sequence: CASSLTDSQYYTF.

The genes are TRBV27 and TRBJ2-5; 11 bases agree with TRBD2. V lost 2 bases to trimming and J lost 4 bases; unmatched junction nucleotides: 6. This CDR3 comprises 16 residues. Germline V gene sequence: CDR1 MNHEY, CDR2 SMNVEV (reference sequence). Here the CDR3 reads CASSLIRLAGGETQYF. In DNA form, the CDR3 reads TGTGCCAGCAGTTTAATTCGGCTAGCGGGGGGAGAGACCCAGTACTTC.

The V gene is TRBV18, the J gene TRBJ1-6; TRBD1 aligns across 10 bases. Germline V CDR1 and CDR2: KGHSH, LQKENI. The V and J ends lost 2 bases and 5 bases, in that order; junction bases with no gene match: 3. The CDR3 runs 16 residues. CDR3 loop: CASSPLGTGDNSPLHF. CDR3 nucleotide sequence: TGTGCCAGCTCACCATTGGGGACAGGGGATAATTCACCCCTCCACTTT.

Only one count was recorded for this clone. V gene TRBV7-9 combines with J gene TRBJ2-7, with a weak D call TRBD2 (5 bases). This CDR3 spans 17 amino acids. Per the germline V gene, CDR1 is SEHNR and CDR2 is FQNEAQ (reference sequence). Trimming took 4 bases from V and 1 from J, leaving 20 bases between them. The CDR3 here is CASSSRQFGVGSYEQYF. The CDR3 DNA follows: TGTGCCAGCAGCTCCCGGCAGTTCGGGGTTGGGTCCTACGAGCAGTACTTC.

This sequence joins TRBV15 and TRBJ2-3; 12 bases fit TRBD2. Trimming cost V 2 bases and J 8 bases; bases outside gene matches: 5. This CDR3 comprises 15 residues. The germline V gene has CDR1 LNHNV and CDR2 YYDKDF (reference sequence). The CDR3 here is CATSRLTSGGGTQYF. Here the CDR3 DNA reads TGTGCCACCAGCAGATTGACTAGCGGGGGAGGTACGCAGTATTTT.

The J gene is TRBJ1-1, the V gene TRBV6-5; 11 nucleotides agree with TRBD1. The CDR3 consists of 14 residues. Unmatched junction bases numbered 6, after V lost 6 bases and J lost 6 bases. The germline gives CDR1 MNHEY, CDR2 SVGAGI. DNA of the CDR3: TGTGCCAGCAGAGGGGACAGGGGGGGCCCTGAAGCTTTCTTT. Translating it yields CASRGDRGGPEAFF.

The chain is built from TRBV2 and TRBJ2-4, with D possibly matching TRBD2 (6 bases). The CDR3 spans 13 residues. CDR1 is SNHLY and CDR2 is FYNNEI in the germline V gene. The V end lost 9 bases, the J end lost 2 bases, and 11 bases lay between the germline ends. In nucleotides, the CDR3 is TGTGCCAGTACTAGCAAAACCAAAAACATTCAGTACTTC. Translating gives CASTSKTKNIQYF.

This clone was recorded only once. The chain joins TRBV28 to TRBJ2-7, with 8 bases aligning to TRBD1. V lost 5 bases to trimming and J lost 4 bases; unmatched junction nucleotides: 22. This CDR3 has 19 amino acids. The germline gives CDR1 MDHEN, CDR2 SYDVKM. The CDR3, as DNA: TGTGCCAGCAGTCCCCCGCCCGGCCCCCGGAGACAGGGGAAATACGAGCAGTACTTC. This codes for CASSPPPGPRRQGKYEQYF.

The chain recombines TRBV6-1 with TRBJ2-1; 11 positions agree with TRBD2. V gave up 4 bases and J gave up 4 bases; unmatched junction bases: 9. The germline CDR1 and CDR2 sequences are MNHNS and SASEGT. The CDR3 covers 17 residues. CDR3 loop: CASSVSSGTSGYNEQFF. The CDR3 DNA reads TGTGCCAGCAGTGTTAGTAGTGGGACTAGCGGTTACAATGAGCAGTTCTTC.

The chain couples TRBV10-3 to TRBJ1-1, with D tentatively TRBD1 (5 bases). Germline-derived CDR1 and CDR2 are ENHRY and SYGVKD. The CDR3 covers 15 residues. Deletions cut 0 bases from V and 1 base from J, with 9 bases between. In DNA, the CDR3 is TGTGCCATCAGTGAGTCGGCCAGGGAGAACACTGAAGCTTTCTTT. This gives the protein CAISESARENTEAFF.

This chain links TRBV27 with TRBJ1-1, with 8 bases fitting TRBD1. The V and J ends lost 5 bases and 7 bases, in that order; junction bases with no gene match: 9. CDR1 MNHEY and CDR2 SMNVEV come from the germline V gene (reference sequence). CDR3 size: 14 residues. The CDR3 region is CASSLLRGQGEAFF. CDR3 nucleotide sequence: TGTGCCAGCAGTCTCCTCAGGGGGCAGGGTGAAGCTTTCTTT.

This sequence joins TRBV29-1 and TRBJ1-2; TRBD1 matches at 10 bases. Unmatched junction bases numbered 7, after V lost 5 bases and J lost 7 bases. The CDR3 runs 13 residues. CDR1 is SQVTM and CDR2 is ANQGSEA in the germline V gene. CDR3 DNA sequence: TGCAGCGTTATGACAGGGGGCGCCTCTGGCTACACCTTC. This encodes CSVMTGGASGYTF.